This TCR beta chain was documented in a study of shared clonotypes between healthy human individuals. Study-level results: Tissue TCR repertoires likely differ from these blood-only repertoires. Among donors, sharing of clonotypes was expected to be affected by sequencing depth.

Several immunoSEQ plates received, in even portions, the genomic DNA of each subset. The protocol was immunoSEQ multiplex PCR, while the TCRdb copy is restricted to in-frame clones and leaves out a portion. The data contain fewer than 2.5 million clones, 80% to 95% of them seen just once; the ten biggest clones take up 0.36%. Comments on this clone: The antigen is undetermined.

This CDR3 is 15 amino acids long. Germline CDR1 and CDR2: LGHNA and YSLEER. V was clipped by 0 bases and J by 4 bases, with 10 bases between them. A split of CD4+ cells into CD45RA+ naive and CD45RA-negative memory subsets was performed. The chain uses TRBV4-3 and TRBJ1-3; D is uncertain. The receptor was isolated from a man between 18 and 35 years old in good health. Some clones in this sample may be carry-over from other donors' samples. The sequencing input was naive CD4+ T cells from PBMCs. Specified subset: CD45RA+ positively selected. The CDR3 spells CASSQDGPRGNTIYF. CDR3 in DNA: TGCGCCAGCAGCCAAGATGGGCCCAGGGGAAACACCATATATTTT.